These 4 T cell receptor beta chains were all obtained from the same sample, sequenced in a study of CD8+ T cells in alopecia areata. Extraction and reverse transcription of RNA yielded cDNA as the sequencing template. This table comes from immunoSEQ multiplex PCR, and its TCRdb copy is limited to in-frame clones, with some not included. This repertoire shows just over 150,000 clones, 40% to 65% found once; its top ten account for around 19%. The sample in question was CD8+ T cells sorted from blood, obtained at week 0. The receptors come from a human donor with alopecia areata.

The chain carries TRBV11-3 and TRBJ2-2; no reliable D call. V was trimmed by 5 bases and J by 7 bases, leaving 14 bases between them. Germline V gene sequence: CDR1 SGHNT, CDR2 YENEEA. There are 14 residues in the CDR3. CDR3 in amino acids: CASSPKPSDGELFF. CDR3 in DNA: TGTGCCAGCAGCCCCAAACCGTCGGACGGGGAGCTGTTTTTT.

The chain combines TRBV9 with TRBJ2-1; D is undetermined. The CDR3 is 13 amino acids. Looked up from germline, CDR1 is SGDLS and CDR2 is YYNGEE. The ends were cut back, 0 bases at V and 6 bases at J, with 7 bases in the middle. CDR3: CASSVDQSNEQFF. CDR3 in DNA: TGTGCCAGCAGCGTAGATCAGTCCAATGAGCAGTTCTTC.

CDR3 sequence reads: CASSLGPGRELFF. CDR3 sequence (DNA): TGTGCCAGCAGCTTAGGGCCGGGTCGGGAGCTGTTTTTT. This chain links TRBV11-2 with TRBJ2-2; D is unresolved. CDR1 and CDR2 from the germline V gene are SGHAT and FQNNGV. The CDR3 runs to 13 residues. Trimming pared 1 base from V and 9 bases from J, leaving 9 bases between.

The J gene is TRBJ1-2, the V gene TRBV29-1; TRBD1 agrees at 7 bases. Germline V lookup: CDR1 SQVTM, CDR2 ANQGSEA. J lost 3 bases, V lost 3 bases, and 4 bases had no gene match. The CDR3 is made up of 13 amino acids. CDR3 DNA: TGCAGCGTTGAGACAGGGCGGGACTATGGCTACACCTTC. Its translation is CSVETGRDYGYTF.